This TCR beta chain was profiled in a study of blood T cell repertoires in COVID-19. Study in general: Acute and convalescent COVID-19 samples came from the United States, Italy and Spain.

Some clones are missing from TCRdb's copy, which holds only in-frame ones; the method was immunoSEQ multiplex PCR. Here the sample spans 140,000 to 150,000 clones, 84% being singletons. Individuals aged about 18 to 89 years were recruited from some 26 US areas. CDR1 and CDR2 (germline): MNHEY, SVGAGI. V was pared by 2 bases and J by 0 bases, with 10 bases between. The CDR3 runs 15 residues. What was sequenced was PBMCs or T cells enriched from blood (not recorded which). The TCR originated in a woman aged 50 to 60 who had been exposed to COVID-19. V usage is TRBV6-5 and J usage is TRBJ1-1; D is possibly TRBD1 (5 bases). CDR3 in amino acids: CASSYATALNTEAFF. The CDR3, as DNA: TGTGCCAGCAGTTACGCGACAGCCCTGAACACTGAAGCTTTCTTT.